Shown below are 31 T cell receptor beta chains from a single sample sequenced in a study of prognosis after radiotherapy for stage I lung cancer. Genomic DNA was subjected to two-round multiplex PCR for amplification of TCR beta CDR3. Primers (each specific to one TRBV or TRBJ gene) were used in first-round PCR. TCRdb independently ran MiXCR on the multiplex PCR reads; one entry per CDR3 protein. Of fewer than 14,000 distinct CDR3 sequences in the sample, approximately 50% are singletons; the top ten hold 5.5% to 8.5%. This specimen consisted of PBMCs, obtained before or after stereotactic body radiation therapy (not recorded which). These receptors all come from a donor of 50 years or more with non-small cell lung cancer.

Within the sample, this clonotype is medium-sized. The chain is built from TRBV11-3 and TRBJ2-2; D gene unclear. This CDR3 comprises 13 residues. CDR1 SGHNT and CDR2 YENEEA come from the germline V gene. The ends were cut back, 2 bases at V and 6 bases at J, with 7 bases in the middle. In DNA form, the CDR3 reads TGTGCCAGCAGCTTAAACTCCGCCGGGGAGCTGTTTTTT. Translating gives CASSLNSAGELFF.

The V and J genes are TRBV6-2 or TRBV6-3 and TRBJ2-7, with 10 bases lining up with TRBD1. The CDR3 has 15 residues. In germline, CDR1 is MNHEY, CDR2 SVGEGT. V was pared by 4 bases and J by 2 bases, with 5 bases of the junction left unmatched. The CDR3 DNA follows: TGTGCCAGCAGTTCGACAGGGGGCATGGCCTACGAGCAGTACTTC. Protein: CASSSTGGMAYEQYF.

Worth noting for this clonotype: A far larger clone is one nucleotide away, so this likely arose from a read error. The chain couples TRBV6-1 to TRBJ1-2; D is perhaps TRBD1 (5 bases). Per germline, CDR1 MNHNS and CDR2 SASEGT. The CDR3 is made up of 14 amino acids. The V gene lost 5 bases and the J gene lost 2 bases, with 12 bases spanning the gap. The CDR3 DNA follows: TGTGCCAGCAGTAACACGGGGCAGAACTATGGCTACACCTTC. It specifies CASSNTGQNYGYTF.

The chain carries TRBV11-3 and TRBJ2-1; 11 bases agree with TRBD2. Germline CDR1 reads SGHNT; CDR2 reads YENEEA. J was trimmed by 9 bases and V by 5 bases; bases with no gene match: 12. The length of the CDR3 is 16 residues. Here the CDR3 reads CASSQATSGNIGEQFF. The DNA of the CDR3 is TGTGCCAGCAGCCAGGCGACTAGCGGGAATATAGGTGAGCAGTTCTTC.

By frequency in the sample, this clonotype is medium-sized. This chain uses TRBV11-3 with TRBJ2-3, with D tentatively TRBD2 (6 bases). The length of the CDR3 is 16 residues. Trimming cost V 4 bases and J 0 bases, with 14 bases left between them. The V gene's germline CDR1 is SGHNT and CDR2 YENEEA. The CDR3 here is CASSYRLALSTDTQYF. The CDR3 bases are TGTGCCAGCAGCTATCGCCTAGCGCTTAGCACAGATACGCAGTATTTT.

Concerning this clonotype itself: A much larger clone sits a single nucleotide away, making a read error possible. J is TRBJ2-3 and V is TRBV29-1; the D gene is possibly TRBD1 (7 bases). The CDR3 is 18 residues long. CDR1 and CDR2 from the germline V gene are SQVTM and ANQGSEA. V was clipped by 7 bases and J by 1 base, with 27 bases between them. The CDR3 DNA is TGCAGCGCAAGGGGGCTATCGGGGACTTCTATTGGCACAGATACGCAGTATTTT. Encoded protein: CSARGLSGTSIGTDTQYF.

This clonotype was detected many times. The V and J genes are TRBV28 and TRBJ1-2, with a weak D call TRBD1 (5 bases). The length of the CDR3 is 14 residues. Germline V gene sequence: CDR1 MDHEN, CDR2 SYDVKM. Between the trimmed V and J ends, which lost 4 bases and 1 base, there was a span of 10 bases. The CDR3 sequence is CASSSLTDNYGYTF. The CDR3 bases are TGTGCCAGCAGTTCCCTGACAGATAACTATGGCTACACCTTC.

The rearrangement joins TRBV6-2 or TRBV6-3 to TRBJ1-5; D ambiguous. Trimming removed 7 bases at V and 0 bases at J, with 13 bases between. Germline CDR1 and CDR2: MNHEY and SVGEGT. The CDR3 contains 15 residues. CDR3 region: CASITRADSNQPQHF. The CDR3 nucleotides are TGTGCCAGCATTACGAGGGCGGATAGCAATCAGCCCCAGCATTTT.

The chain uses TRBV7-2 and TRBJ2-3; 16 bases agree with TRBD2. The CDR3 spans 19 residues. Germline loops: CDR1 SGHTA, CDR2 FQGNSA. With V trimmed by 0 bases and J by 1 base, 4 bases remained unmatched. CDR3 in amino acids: CASSLAGLAGGRRTDTQYF. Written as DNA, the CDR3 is TGTGCCAGCAGCTTAGCGGGACTAGCGGGGGGGCGTCGCACAGATACGCAGTATTTT.

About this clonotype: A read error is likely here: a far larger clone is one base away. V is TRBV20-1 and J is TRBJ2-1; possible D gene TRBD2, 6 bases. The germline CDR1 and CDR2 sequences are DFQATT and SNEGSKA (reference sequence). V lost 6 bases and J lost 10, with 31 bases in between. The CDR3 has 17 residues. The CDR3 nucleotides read TGCAGTGCCACGGGACTGGGAAATTCAGGATCTGTCTACGAGCAGTTCTTC. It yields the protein CSATGLGNSGSVYEQFF.

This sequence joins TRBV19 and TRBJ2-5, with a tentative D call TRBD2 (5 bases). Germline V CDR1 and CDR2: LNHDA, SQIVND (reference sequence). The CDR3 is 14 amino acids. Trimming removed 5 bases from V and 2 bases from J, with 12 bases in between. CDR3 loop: CASSHPSQQETQYF. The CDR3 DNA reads TGTGCCAGTAGTCACCCTAGCCAACAAGAGACCCAGTACTTC.

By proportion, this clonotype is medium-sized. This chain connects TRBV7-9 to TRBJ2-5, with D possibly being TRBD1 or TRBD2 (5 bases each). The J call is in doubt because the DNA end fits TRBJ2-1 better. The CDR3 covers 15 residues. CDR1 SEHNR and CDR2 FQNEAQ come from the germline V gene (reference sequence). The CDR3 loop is CASSFVWGSYNEQFF. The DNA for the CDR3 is TGTGCCAGCAGCTTCGTTTGGGGGAGTTACAATGAGCAGTTCTTC.

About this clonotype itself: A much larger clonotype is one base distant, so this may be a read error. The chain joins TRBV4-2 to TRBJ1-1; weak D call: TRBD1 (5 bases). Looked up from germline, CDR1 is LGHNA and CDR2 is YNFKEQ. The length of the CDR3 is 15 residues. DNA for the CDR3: TGTGTCAGCAGCCATGTCGGGACTTCGAACACTGAAGCTTTCTTT. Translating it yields CVSSHVGTSNTEAFF.

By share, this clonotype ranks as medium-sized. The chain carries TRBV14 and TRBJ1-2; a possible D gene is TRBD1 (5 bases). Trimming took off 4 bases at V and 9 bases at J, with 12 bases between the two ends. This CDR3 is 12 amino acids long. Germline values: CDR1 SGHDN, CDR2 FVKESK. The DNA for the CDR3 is TGTGCCAGCAGCCGGGAGGGGAGAAGCTACACCTTC. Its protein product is CASSREGRSYTF.

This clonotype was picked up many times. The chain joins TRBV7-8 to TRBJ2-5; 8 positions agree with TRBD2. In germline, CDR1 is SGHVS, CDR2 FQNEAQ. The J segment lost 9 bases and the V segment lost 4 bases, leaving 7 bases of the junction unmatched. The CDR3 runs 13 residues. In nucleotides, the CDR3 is TGTGCCAGCAGCTCCCCCCCCGGGGGGGCCCAGTACTTC. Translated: CASSSPPGGAQYF.

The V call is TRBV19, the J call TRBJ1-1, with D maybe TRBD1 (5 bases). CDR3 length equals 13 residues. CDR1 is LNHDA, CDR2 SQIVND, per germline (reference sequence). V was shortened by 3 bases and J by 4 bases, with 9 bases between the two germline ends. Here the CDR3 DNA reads TGTGCCAGTAGTATGAAGGGGCGCACTGAAGCTTTCTTT. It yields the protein CASSMKGRTEAFF.

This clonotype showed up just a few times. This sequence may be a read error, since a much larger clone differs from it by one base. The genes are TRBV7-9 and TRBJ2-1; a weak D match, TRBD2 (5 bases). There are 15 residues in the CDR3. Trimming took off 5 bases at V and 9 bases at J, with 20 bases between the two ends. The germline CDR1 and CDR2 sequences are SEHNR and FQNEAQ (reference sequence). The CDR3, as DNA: TGTGCCAGCAGCCTAGACGGGGTCCCCGGGCGTGAGCAGTTCTTC. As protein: CASSLDGVPGREQFF.

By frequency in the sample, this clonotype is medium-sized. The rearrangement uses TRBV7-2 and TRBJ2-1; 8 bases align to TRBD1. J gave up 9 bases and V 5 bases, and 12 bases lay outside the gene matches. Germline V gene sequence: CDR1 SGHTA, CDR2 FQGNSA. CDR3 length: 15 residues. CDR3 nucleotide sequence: TGTGCCAGCAGCAGGACCAGGGGGCGGTTGTCTGAGCAGTTCTTC. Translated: CASSRTRGRLSEQFF.

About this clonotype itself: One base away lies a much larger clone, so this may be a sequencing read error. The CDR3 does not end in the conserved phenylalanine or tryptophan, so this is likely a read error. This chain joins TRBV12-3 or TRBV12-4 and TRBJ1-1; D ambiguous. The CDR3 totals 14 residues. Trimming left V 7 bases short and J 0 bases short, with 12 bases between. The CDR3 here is CASTTDVLNTEAFS. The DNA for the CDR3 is TGTGCCAGCACCACGGACGTCCTGAACACTGAAGCTTTCTCT.

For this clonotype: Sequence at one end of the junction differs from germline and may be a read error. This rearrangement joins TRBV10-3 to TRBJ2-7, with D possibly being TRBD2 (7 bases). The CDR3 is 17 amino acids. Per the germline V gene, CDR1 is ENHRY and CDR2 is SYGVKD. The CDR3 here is CTISEPRGRSGGYEQYF. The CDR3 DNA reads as TGTACCATCAGTGAGCCACGGGGGCGATCGGGAGGATACGAGCAGTACTTC.

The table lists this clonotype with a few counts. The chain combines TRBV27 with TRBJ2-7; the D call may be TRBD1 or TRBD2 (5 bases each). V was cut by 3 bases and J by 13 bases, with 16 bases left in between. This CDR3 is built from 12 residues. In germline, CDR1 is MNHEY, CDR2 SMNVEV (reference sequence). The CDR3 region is CASSFRGVDHYF. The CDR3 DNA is TGTGCCAGCAGTTTTCGAGGGGTTGATCATTACTTC.

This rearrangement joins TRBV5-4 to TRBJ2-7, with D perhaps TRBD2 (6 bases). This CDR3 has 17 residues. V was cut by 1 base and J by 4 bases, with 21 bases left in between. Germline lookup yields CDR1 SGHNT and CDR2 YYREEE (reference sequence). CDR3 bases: TGTGCCAGCAGCTTGAGGATTCGCACTAGCTTGATGTACGAGCAGTACTTC. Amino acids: CASSLRIRTSLMYEQYF.

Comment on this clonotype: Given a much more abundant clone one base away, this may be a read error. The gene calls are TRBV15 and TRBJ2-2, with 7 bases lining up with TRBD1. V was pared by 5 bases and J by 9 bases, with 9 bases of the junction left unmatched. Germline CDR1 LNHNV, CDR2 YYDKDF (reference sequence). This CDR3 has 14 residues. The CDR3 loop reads CATSEQGNARELFF. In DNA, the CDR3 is TGTGCCACCAGCGAACAGGGGAACGCCAGGGAGCTGTTTTTT.

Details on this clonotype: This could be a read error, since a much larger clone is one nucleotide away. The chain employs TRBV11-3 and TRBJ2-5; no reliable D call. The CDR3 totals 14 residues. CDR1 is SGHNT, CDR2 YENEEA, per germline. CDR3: CTSSLVRAQETQYF. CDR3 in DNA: TGTACCAGCAGCTTAGTCAGAGCTCAAGAGACCCAGTACTTC.

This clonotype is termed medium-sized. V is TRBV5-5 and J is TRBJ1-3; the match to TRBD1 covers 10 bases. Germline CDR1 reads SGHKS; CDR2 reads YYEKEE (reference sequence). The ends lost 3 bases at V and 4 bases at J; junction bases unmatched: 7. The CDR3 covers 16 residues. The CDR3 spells CASSWTGTGVGNTIYF. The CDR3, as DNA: TGTGCCAGCAGCTGGACCGGGACAGGGGTCGGAAACACCATATATTTT. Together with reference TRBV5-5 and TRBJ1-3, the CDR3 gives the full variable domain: DAGVTQSPTHLIKTRGQQVTLRCSPISGHKSVSWYQQVLGQGPQFIFQYYEKEERGRGNFPDRFSARQFPNYSSELNVNALLLGDSALYLCASSWTGTGVGNTIYFGEGSWLTVV.

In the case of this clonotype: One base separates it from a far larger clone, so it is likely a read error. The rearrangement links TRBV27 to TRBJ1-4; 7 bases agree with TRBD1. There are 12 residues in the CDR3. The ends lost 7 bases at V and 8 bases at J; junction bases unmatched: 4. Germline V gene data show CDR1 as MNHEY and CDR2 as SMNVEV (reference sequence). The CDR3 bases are TGTGCCAGCACAGGGACAGCAGAAAAACTGTTTTTT. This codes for CASTGTAEKLFF. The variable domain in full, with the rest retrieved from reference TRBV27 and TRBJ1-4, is EAQVTQNPRYLITVTGKKLTVTCSQNMNHEYMSWYRQDPGLGLRQIYYSMNVEVTDKGDVPEGYKVSRKEKRNFPLILESPSPNQTSLYFCASTGTAEKLFFGSGTQLSVL.

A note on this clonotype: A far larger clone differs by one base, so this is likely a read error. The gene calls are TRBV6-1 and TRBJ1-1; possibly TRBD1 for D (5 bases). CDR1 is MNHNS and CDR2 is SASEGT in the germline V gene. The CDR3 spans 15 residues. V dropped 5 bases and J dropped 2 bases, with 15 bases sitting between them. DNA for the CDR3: TGTGCCAGCAGTTTAGGGGTGGGGATTAACACTGAAGCTTTCTTT. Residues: CASSLGVGINTEAFF.

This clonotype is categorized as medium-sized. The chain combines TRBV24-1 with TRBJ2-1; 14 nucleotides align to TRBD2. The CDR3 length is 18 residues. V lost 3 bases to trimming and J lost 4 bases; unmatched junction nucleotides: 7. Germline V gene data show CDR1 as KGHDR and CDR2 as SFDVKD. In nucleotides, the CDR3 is TGTGCCACCAGTGATCCATCCTGGACTAGCGGGGGGTACAATGAGCAGTTCTTC. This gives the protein CATSDPSWTSGGYNEQFF.

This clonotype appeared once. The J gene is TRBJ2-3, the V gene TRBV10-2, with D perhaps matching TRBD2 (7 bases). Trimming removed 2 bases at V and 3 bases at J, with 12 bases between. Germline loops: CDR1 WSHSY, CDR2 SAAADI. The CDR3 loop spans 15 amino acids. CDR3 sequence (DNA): TGCGCCAGCAGTGAGGTTGGGGGGGCAACAGATACGCAGTATTTT. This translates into CASSEVGGATDTQYF.

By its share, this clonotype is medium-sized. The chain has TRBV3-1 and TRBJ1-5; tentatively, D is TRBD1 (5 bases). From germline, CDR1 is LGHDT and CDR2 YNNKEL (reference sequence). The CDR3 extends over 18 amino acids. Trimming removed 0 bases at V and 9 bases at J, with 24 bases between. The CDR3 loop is CASSQDLRTGASGGPQHF. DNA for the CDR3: TGTGCCAGCAGCCAAGACCTAAGGACCGGGGCCTCCGGAGGGCCCCAGCATTTT.

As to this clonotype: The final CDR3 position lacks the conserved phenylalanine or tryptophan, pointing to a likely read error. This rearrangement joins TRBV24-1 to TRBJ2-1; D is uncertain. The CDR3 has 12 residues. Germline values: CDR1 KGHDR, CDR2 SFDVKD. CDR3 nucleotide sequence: TGTGACACCAGTGAAGGGTACAATGAGCAGTTCCTC. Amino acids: CDTSEGYNEQFL.